The next 28 T cell receptor beta chains were all read from a single sample in a study of blood T cell repertoires in COVID-19. Profiled with immunoSEQ multiplex PCR; TCRdb holds only in-frame clones, not every one. The table shows approximately 180,000 clones, with approximately 92% occurring only once. The sequencing input was PBMCs or T cells enriched from blood (not recorded which). These receptors were taken from a woman aged 40 to 50 with acute COVID-19.

The table lists this clone with a count of one. The chain is built from TRBV4-3 and TRBJ1-2, with D perhaps matching TRBD1 (6 bases). Trimming took off 0 bases at V and 4 bases at J, with 18 bases between the two ends. Germline-derived CDR1 and CDR2 are LGHNA and YSLEER. The CDR3 sequence is 17 residues long. CDR3 protein: CASSQDPSGQLIYGYTF. CDR3 sequence (DNA): TGCGCCAGCAGCCAAGATCCATCAGGACAGCTCATCTATGGCTACACCTTC.

This chain links TRBV27 with TRBJ2-1; D uncertain. CDR3 size: 16 residues. Trimming removed 1 base from V and 7 bases from J, with 17 bases in between. The germline gives CDR1 MNHEY, CDR2 SMNVEV (reference sequence). The CDR3 region has the DNA TGTGCCAGCAGTTTATTCGACCCCGGGTATACGAATGAGCAGTTCTTC. Translated, it gives CASSLFDPGYTNEQFF.

V and J are TRBV4-1 and TRBJ2-1; D might be TRBD2 (6 bases). V gave up 4 bases and J gave up 0 bases, with 13 bases separating them. CDR1 is MGHRA and CDR2 is YSYEKL in the germline V gene. CDR3 size: 16 residues. CDR3 in amino acids: CASSRSAGRSYNEQFF. CDR3 in DNA: TGCGCCAGCAGCCGGAGTGCGGGGCGCTCCTACAATGAGCAGTTCTTC.

The chain employs TRBV5-5 and TRBJ2-7, with 7 positions matching TRBD2. The CDR3 covers 17 residues. In germline, CDR1 is SGHKS, CDR2 YYEKEE (reference sequence). Germline trimming cut 4 bases from V and 3 bases from J; bases unmatched to any gene: 16. CDR3 bases: TGTGCCAGCAGCCCTACCTTCCGGGGGGTGGTGGGCTACGAGCAGTACTTC. Protein: CASSPTFRGVVGYEQYF.

V and J are TRBV4-1 and TRBJ2-3; 9 positions agree with TRBD2. CDR1 is MGHRA, CDR2 YSYEKL, per germline. The V and J ends lost 0 bases and 4 bases, in that order; junction bases with no gene match: 8. The CDR3 has 17 amino acids. The CDR3 region is CASSQDGAGGAADTQYF. In DNA, the CDR3 is TGCGCCAGCAGCCAAGACGGGGCGGGAGGGGCGGCAGATACGCAGTATTTT.

This chain links TRBV3-1 (or the pseudogene TRBV3-2) with TRBJ2-2; 7 positions agree with TRBD1. Looked up from germline, CDR1 is LGHDT and CDR2 is YNNKEL (reference sequence). V trimming: 0 bases; J trimming: 3 bases; junction bases outside the gene matches: 4. CDR3 size: 16 residues. CDR3 in amino acids: CASSQDIGTDTGELFF. CDR3 nucleotides: TGTGCCAGCAGCCAAGATATTGGGACAGACACCGGGGAGCTGTTTTTT.

V and J are TRBV7-2 and TRBJ2-7, with TRBD2 matching 9 bases. Germline V lookup: CDR1 SGHTA, CDR2 FQGNSA. The V gene end was trimmed by 2 bases and the J gene end by 3 bases; junction bases not matched to a gene: 5. The CDR3 is made up of 15 amino acids. In DNA form, the CDR3 reads TGTGCCAGCAGCTTATTGGGACTAGCCTACTACGAGCAGTACTTC. The encoded protein is CASSLLGLAYYEQYF.

This rearrangement joins TRBV3-1 (or the pseudogene TRBV3-2) to TRBJ2-3; TRBD2 agrees at 9 bases. The junction had 5 bases not matched to a gene; V was cut back by 0 bases and J by 4 bases. The germline CDR1 and CDR2 sequences are LGHDT and YNNKEL (reference sequence). The CDR3 runs to 16 residues. The CDR3 spells CASSQEGGGASDTQYF. The CDR3 DNA reads as TGTGCCAGCAGCCAAGAAGGCGGGGGGGCGTCAGATACGCAGTATTTT.

The V and J genes are TRBV14 and TRBJ1-6; TRBD1 aligns across 8 bases. V lost 6 bases, J lost 7 bases, and 8 bases stayed unmatched. This CDR3 has 15 residues. The germline CDR1 and CDR2 sequences are SGHDN and FVKESK. The CDR3 spells CASSRRTGINSPLHF. CDR3 DNA: TGTGCCAGCAGTCGTCGGACAGGGATAAATTCACCCCTCCACTTT.

The CDR3 spells CASSVGPGNTEAFF. The DNA of the CDR3 is TGTGCCAGCAGCGTAGGACCAGGGAACACTGAAGCTTTCTTT. V gene TRBV9 combines with J gene TRBJ1-1; D not resolved. Germline V lookup: CDR1 SGDLS, CDR2 YYNGEE. V was pared by 0 bases and J by 1 base, with 7 bases between. The CDR3 extends over 14 amino acids. The full variable domain, in which reference TRBV9 and TRBJ1-1 provide the parts outside the CDR3, is DSGVTQTPKHLITATGQRVTLRCSPRSGDLSVYWYQQSLDQGLQFLIQYYNGEERAKGNILERFSAQQFPDLHSELNLSSLELGDSALYFCASSVGPGNTEAFFGQGTRLTVV.

The V and J genes are TRBV5-1 and TRBJ2-7; weak D call: TRBD2 (6 bases). Germline lookup yields CDR1 SGHRS and CDR2 YFSETQ. The CDR3 has 16 amino acids. V was shortened by 0 bases and J by 4 bases, with 17 bases between the two germline ends. CDR3 amino acids: CASSLGPGRDLYEQYF. CDR3 coding DNA: TGCGCCAGCAGCTTGGGTCCCGGGCGGGACCTATACGAGCAGTACTTC.

The rearrangement uses TRBV7-9 and TRBJ1-5; unclear D gene. V was pared by 10 bases and J by 2 bases, with 12 bases between. There are 13 residues in the CDR3. Per germline, CDR1 SEHNR and CDR2 FQNEAQ (reference sequence). The CDR3 sequence is CANPGRRNQPQHF. For the CDR3, the DNA is TGTGCCAACCCGGGAAGACGCAATCAGCCCCAGCATTTT.

A remark on this clone: A read error may produce the germline difference seen at one junction end. The chain employs TRBV9 and TRBJ2-5; 12 nucleotides align to TRBD2. CDR1 SGDLS and CDR2 YYNGEE come from the germline V gene. The CDR3 covers 17 residues. CDR3 sequence: CASSVGSTSGGQGTQYF. In nucleotides, the CDR3 is TGTGCCAGCAGCGTAGGGTCGACTAGCGGGGGCCAAGGGACCCAGTACTTC.

J is TRBJ2-1 and V is TRBV5-3; TRBD2 matches at 15 bases. TRBV5-3 is marked as an open reading frame, function uncertain. The V gene end was trimmed by 4 bases and the J gene end by 5 bases; junction bases not matched to a gene: 13. The CDR3 totals 19 residues. The CDR3 loop is CARSDSPGLAGGQDNEQFF. CDR3 bases: TGTGCCAGAAGCGATTCCCCGGGACTAGCGGGGGGCCAAGACAATGAGCAGTTCTTC.

This chain joins TRBV10-3 and TRBJ1-6; D unresolved. CDR3 length equals 13 residues. Germline values: CDR1 ENHRY, CDR2 SYGVKD. V lost 0 bases, J lost 8 bases, and 5 bases lay in between. This chain's CDR3 is CAISESLYSPLHF. CDR3 bases: TGTGCCATCAGTGAGTCCCTATATTCACCCCTCCACTTT.

This clone was observed a single time. This chain joins TRBV6-6 and TRBJ2-4, with 7 bases aligning to TRBD1. CDR1 MNHNY and CDR2 SVGAGI come from the germline V gene (reference sequence). V was clipped by 11 bases and J by 9 bases; unmatched bases: 13. CDR3 size: 13 residues. CDR3 residues: CAASGTDGVIQYF. Written as DNA, the CDR3 is TGTGCCGCCTCCGGGACAGACGGGGTCATTCAGTACTTC.

V usage is TRBV11-2 and J usage is TRBJ2-7; 8 bases map to TRBD1. The CDR3 is made up of 15 amino acids. With V trimmed by 5 bases and J by 4 bases, 10 bases remained unmatched. CDR1 and CDR2 from the germline V gene are SGHAT and FQNNGV. The CDR3 loop is CASSPHGTGGYEQYF. For the CDR3, the DNA is TGTGCCAGCAGCCCTCACGGGACAGGAGGGTACGAGCAGTACTTC.

V is TRBV7-3 and J is TRBJ2-5, with D possibly matching TRBD2 (5 bases). This CDR3 has 13 residues. Germline V CDR1 and CDR2: SGHTA, FQGTGA. Deletions cut 5 bases from V and 1 base from J, with 8 bases between. The CDR3 here is CASSRGSQETQYF. CDR3 DNA: TGTGCCAGCAGCCGTGGGAGCCAAGAGACCCAGTACTTC.

J is TRBJ1-1 and V is TRBV14; D is perhaps TRBD1 (5 bases). Trimming removed 0 bases from V and 5 bases from J, with 13 bases in between. CDR3 length: 15 residues. Germline V gene sequence: CDR1 SGHDN, CDR2 FVKESK. DNA of the CDR3: TGTGCCAGCAGCCAAGATTTGAAGGGGCTAACTGAAGCTTTCTTT. Translation gives CASSQDLKGLTEAFF.

The chain combines TRBV7-9 with TRBJ1-3; 7 bases are a match to TRBD1. The CDR3 loop spans 18 amino acids. Per germline, CDR1 SEHNR and CDR2 FQNEAQ (reference sequence). After removal of 5 bases from V and 0 bases from J, the junction contained 13 bases not matched to a gene. CDR3 loop: CASSTQNSDRASGNTIYF. The CDR3 coding sequence is TGTGCCAGCAGCACCCAAAACTCTGACAGGGCCTCTGGAAACACCATATATTTT.

The rearrangement links TRBV10-2 to TRBJ2-2; 7 positions agree with TRBD1. With 7 bases clipped from V and 6 bases from J, the junction kept 8 bases outside the gene matches. The length of the CDR3 is 14 residues. In germline, CDR1 is WSHSY, CDR2 SAAADI. CDR3 nucleotides: TGCGCCAGCATAGAGGGGGCTCAGGCCGGGGAGCTGTTTTTT. Translated, it gives CASIEGAQAGELFF.

The J gene is TRBJ1-1, the V gene TRBV5-6; no firm D call. V dropped 4 bases and J dropped 6 bases, with 19 bases sitting between them. The CDR3 runs to 15 residues. Germline V gene data show CDR1 as SGHDT and CDR2 as YYEEEE. As DNA, the CDR3 is TGTGCCAGCAGCAGGCGGGCAGGTAGGATCCCTGAAGCTTTCTTT. It yields the protein CASSRRAGRIPEAFF.

This rearrangement joins TRBV28 to TRBJ1-5; weak D call: TRBD1 (6 bases). The germline CDR1 and CDR2 sequences are MDHEN and SYDVKM. Trimming took off 6 bases at V and 3 bases at J, with 15 bases between the two ends. The CDR3 spans 15 residues. CDR3 sequence (DNA): TGTGCCAGCAGAGAATCAGGGGCCTCCAATCAGCCCCAGCATTTT. Translation: CASRESGASNQPQHF.

The chain is built from TRBV5-1 and TRBJ2-3, with a possible D match to TRBD1 (6 bases). The germline CDR1 and CDR2 sequences are SGHRS and YFSETQ. The CDR3 covers 16 residues. The V end was cut by 1 base, the J end by 4 bases, with 16 bases between. CDR3 sequence (DNA): TGCGCCAGCAGCTTGCTGGAGCAGACAGGACCAGATACGCAGTATTTT. Its translation: CASSLLEQTGPDTQYF.

The chain carries TRBV5-1 and TRBJ1-1; D is uncertain. CDR1 and CDR2 (germline): SGHRS, YFSETQ. The CDR3 is made up of 13 amino acids. Trimming took 4 bases from V and 6 from J, leaving 13 bases between them. CDR3 region: CASSEEISPEAFF. As DNA, the CDR3 is TGCGCCAGCAGCGAGGAGATTAGCCCTGAAGCTTTCTTT.

This clone was observed a single time. This chain connects TRBV6-5 to TRBJ1-6; D not resolved. The V end was cut by 5 bases, the J end by 6 bases, with 8 bases between. Germline V gene lookup returns CDR1 MNHEY and CDR2 SVGAGI. This CDR3 is built from 13 residues. CDR3: CASSMDSNSPLHF. CDR3 DNA: TGTGCCAGCAGTATGGACTCTAATTCACCCCTCCACTTT.

This clone showed up just a few times. V gene TRBV5-4 combines with J gene TRBJ2-3, with 7 bases aligning to TRBD2. V lost 4 bases and J lost 3; bases outside the gene matches: 8. Germline-derived CDR1 and CDR2 are SGHNT and YYREEE (reference sequence). The CDR3 sequence is 15 residues long. The CDR3 reads CASSQTGGWTDTQYF. CDR3 DNA: TGTGCCAGCAGCCAAACGGGGGGTTGGACAGATACGCAGTATTTT.

The chain couples TRBV9 to TRBJ2-3; 8 bases map to TRBD2. Germline values: CDR1 SGDLS, CDR2 YYNGEE. The J segment lost 1 base and the V segment lost 0 bases, leaving 4 bases of the junction unmatched. This CDR3 spans 16 amino acids. The CDR3 region is CASSVGGGSGTDTQYF. The CDR3 bases are TGTGCCAGCAGCGTAGGCGGGGGGAGCGGCACAGATACGCAGTATTTT.